This T cell receptor (beta chain) was sequenced in a study of Ad26.COV2.S vaccination and SARS-CoV-2 variants. Study as a whole: It was the COV1001 Ad26.COV2.S trial arm that included the donor.

CDR1 SGHTA and CDR2 FQGTGA come from the germline V gene. This CDR3 has 15 amino acids. Trimming stripped 5 bases from V and 5 bases from J, with 16 bases between. Here immunoSEQ multiplex PCR was the method, and the copy in TCRdb shows in-frame clones only, minus some. The sample holds about 320,000 clones, around four fifths seen once. Described treatment: some 20 received Ad26.COV2.S at low or high dose, single or two shots; five or six received placebo; per-sample allocation not given. Day 63 after the first vaccine or placebo injection was the time point for sampling. The material sequenced was peripheral blood, taken in a trial of Ad26.COV2.S vaccine versus placebo. The chain combines TRBV7-3 with TRBJ1-5, with a weak D call TRBD1 (5 bases). The sequence came from a person between 18 and 65 years old who received the Ad26.COV2.S COVID-19 vaccine or a placebo. The CDR3 protein is CASSTDSGPHQPQHF. CDR3 sequence (DNA): TGTGCCAGCAGCACAGACTCAGGGCCCCATCAGCCCCAGCATTTT. The whole variable domain, remainder taken from reference TRBV7-3 and TRBJ1-5, is GAGVSQTPSNKVTEKGKYVELRCDPISGHTALYWYRQSLGQGPEFLIYFQGTGAADDSGLPNDRFFAVRPEGSVSTLKIQRTERGDSAVYLCASSTDSGPHQPQHFGDGTRLSIL.